The 28 T cell receptor beta chains below all came from one sample that was sequenced in a study of blood T cell repertoires in COVID-19. Clones were sequenced by immunoSEQ multiplex PCR, and TCRdb holds only the in-frame ones, with some missing. The sample consists of around 130,000 clones, just under 85% of them appearing once. Sequencing was done on a sample of peripheral blood. The receptors come from a human donor in a cohort sampled during active COVID-19.

The chain recombines TRBV19 with TRBJ1-2; D possibly corresponds to TRBD1 (6 bases). The germline CDR1 and CDR2 sequences are LNHDA and SQIVND (reference sequence). Trimming removed 1 base at V and 6 bases at J, with 18 bases between. This CDR3 comprises 16 residues. The CDR3 DNA is TGTGCCAGTAGTATAGTCCAACAGGGAGAGTATGATGGCTACACCTTC. It encodes CASSIVQQGEYDGYTF.

The CDR3 spells CASSLENPGGKYEQYF. The CDR3 region has the DNA TGCGCCAGCAGCTTAGAGAACCCGGGGGGGAAATACGAGCAGTACTTC. The chain links TRBV5-1 to TRBJ2-7, with 8 bases matching TRBD2. This CDR3 is 16 amino acids long. CDR1 and CDR2 (germline): SGHRS, YFSETQ. With V trimmed by 2 bases and J by 4 bases, 11 bases remained unmatched.

The gene calls are TRBV24-1 and TRBJ2-5; TRBD2 matches 9 bases. CDR3 length: 18 amino acids. From germline, CDR1 is KGHDR and CDR2 SFDVKD. J lost 5 bases, V lost 12 bases, and 24 bases had no gene match. DNA for the CDR3: TGTGCCCCTCATGTTGGGGTCCGTTATAGCGGGGGAAAGGAGACCCAGTACTTC. It specifies CAPHVGVRYSGGKETQYF.

The CDR3 DNA reads as TGCGCCAGCAGCCCCGAGCGGGGGGGCACAGATACGCAGTATTTT. Translating it yields CASSPERGGTDTQYF. The chain is built from TRBV5-1 and TRBJ2-3; 9 bases are shared with TRBD2. Germline values: CDR1 SGHRS, CDR2 YFSETQ. The trim removed 4 bases at V and 1 base at J, leaving 4 bases unmatched. This CDR3 spans 15 amino acids.

This chain uses TRBV30 with TRBJ1-3, with 8 bases identical to TRBD1. Looked up from germline, CDR1 is GTSNPN and CDR2 is SVGIG (reference sequence). Unmatched junction bases numbered 9, after V lost 5 bases and J lost 3 bases. The CDR3 has 15 amino acids. The chain's CDR3 is CAWVNQGALGNTIYF. CDR3 in DNA: TGTGCCTGGGTTAATCAGGGGGCGCTTGGAAACACCATATATTTT.

The chain uses TRBV7-9 and TRBJ1-1; 8 bases line up with TRBD1. This CDR3 is 14 amino acids long. The V and J ends lost 3 bases and 5 bases, in that order; junction bases with no gene match: 5. The germline V gene encodes CDR1 SEHNR and CDR2 FQNEAQ (reference sequence). Written as DNA, the CDR3 is TGTGCCAGCAGCTTCAGACAGGGGTGGACTGAAGCTTTCTTT. As protein: CASSFRQGWTEAFF.

The genes are TRBV5-1 and TRBJ2-2; tentatively, D is TRBD1 (6 bases). The V gene lost 5 bases and the J gene lost 1 base, with 12 bases spanning the gap. CDR3 size: 15 residues. Germline V gene sequence: CDR1 SGHRS, CDR2 YFSETQ. The CDR3 sequence: CASSSGTLNTGELFF. The CDR3 DNA follows: TGCGCCAGCAGTTCCGGGACACTGAACACCGGGGAGCTGTTTTTT.

The chain has TRBV5-6 and TRBJ2-2; possible D gene TRBD1, 6 bases. This CDR3 spans 15 amino acids. The V end lost 0 bases, the J end lost 3 bases, and 9 bases lay between the germline ends. Looked up from germline, CDR1 is SGHDT and CDR2 is YYEEEE. The CDR3 loop reads CASSLGGPDTGELFF. Written as DNA, the CDR3 is TGTGCCAGCAGCTTGGGGGGGCCGGACACCGGGGAGCTGTTTTTT.

The chain is built from TRBV14 and TRBJ2-3; TRBD2 aligns across 8 bases. J lost 0 bases, V lost 5 bases, and 10 bases had no gene match. The CDR3 runs 17 residues. The germline gives CDR1 SGHDN, CDR2 FVKESK. The chain's CDR3 is CASSSLIAGTSTDTQYF. CDR3 sequence (DNA): TGTGCCAGCAGCTCGTTAATAGCGGGGACTAGCACAGATACGCAGTATTTT.

The chain has TRBV6-1 and TRBJ1-4; D not certain. Germline CDR1 reads MNHNS; CDR2 reads SASEGT. V dropped 2 bases and J dropped 0 bases, with 10 bases sitting between them. The CDR3 is 16 residues long. The CDR3 region has the DNA TGTGCCAGCAGTGAACTTGGAACAGCAACTAATGAAAAACTGTTTTTT. This sequence encodes CASSELGTATNEKLFF.

The genes are TRBV5-6 and TRBJ2-7; the match to TRBD1 covers 7 bases. The germline V gene has CDR1 SGHDT and CDR2 YYEEEE. This CDR3 has 16 amino acids. V lost 2 bases and J lost 3; bases outside the gene matches: 11. The CDR3 reads CASSLLQGSVVYEQYF. CDR3 nucleotides: TGTGCCAGCAGCTTACTACAGGGGTCCGTCGTCTACGAGCAGTACTTC.

V gene TRBV7-8 combines with J gene TRBJ1-1, with D uncertain. Germline V gene lookup returns CDR1 SGHVS and CDR2 FQNEAQ. The CDR3 is made up of 14 amino acids. V was cut by 5 bases and J by 0 bases, with 10 bases left in between. The CDR3 sequence is CASSTVSMNTEAFF. The CDR3 nucleotides read TGTGCCAGCAGCACGGTTAGCATGAACACTGAAGCTTTCTTT.

This clone was picked up a small number of times. The chain carries TRBV5-6 and TRBJ2-2, with D possibly matching TRBD2 (5 bases). Germline loops: CDR1 SGHDT, CDR2 YYEEEE. V gave up 4 bases and J gave up 7 bases, with 17 bases separating them. The CDR3 is 15 amino acids. CDR3 sequence reads: CASSPPRTLGGELFF. The DNA of the CDR3 is TGTGCCAGCAGCCCTCCGAGGACTCTAGGCGGGGAGCTGTTTTTT. The full variable domain, with the rest looked up from reference TRBV5-6 and TRBJ2-2, is DAGVTQSPTHLIKTRGQQVTLRCSPKSGHDTVSWYQQALGQGPQFIFQYYEEEERQRGNFPDRFSGHQFPNYSSELNVNALLLGDSALYLCASSPPRTLGGELFFGEGSRLTVL.

This clone was seen only once. The rearrangement uses TRBV7-6 and TRBJ1-3, with 8 bases identical to TRBD1. Losses at the gene ends were 5 bases for V and 0 bases for J; bases not matched to a gene: 3. This CDR3 is built from 15 residues. Germline lookup yields CDR1 SGHVS and CDR2 FNYEAQ. The DNA of the CDR3 is TGTGCCAGCAGCAACACAGGGGGCTCTGGAAACACCATATATTTT. Its protein product is CASSNTGGSGNTIYF.

This clone was seen once. The chain recombines TRBV19 with TRBJ1-2; possibly TRBD1 for D (6 bases). The CDR3 extends over 13 amino acids. V lost 2 bases and J lost 6, with 10 bases in between. Per the germline V gene, CDR1 is LNHDA and CDR2 is SQIVND (reference sequence). CDR3 nucleotides: TGTGCCAGTAGTATACAGGGGTATGATGGCTACACCTTC. It encodes CASSIQGYDGYTF.

This chain uses TRBV3-1 (or the pseudogene TRBV3-2) with TRBJ1-3; unclear D gene. V was pared by 1 base and J by 4 bases, with 11 bases between. Germline V CDR1 and CDR2: LGHDT, YNNKEL (reference sequence). The CDR3 loop spans 15 amino acids. The CDR3 sequence: CASSQGVGRGNTIYF. The CDR3 region has the DNA TGTGCCAGCAGCCAAGGGGTAGGGAGGGGAAACACCATATATTTT.

The chain combines TRBV6-5 with TRBJ1-2; D call uncertain. The V end was cut by 4 bases, the J end by 0 bases, with 6 bases between. The CDR3 has 13 amino acids. In germline, CDR1 is MNHEY, CDR2 SVGAGI. This CDR3 reads CASSFTPNYGYTF. CDR3 coding DNA: TGTGCCAGCAGTTTTACACCTAACTATGGCTACACCTTC.

This clone was seen just once. This rearrangement joins TRBV6-5 to TRBJ1-5; no clear D. Trimming removed 6 bases from V and 6 bases from J, with 15 bases in between. Germline assignment: CDR1 MNHEY and CDR2 SVGAGI. This CDR3 is built from 14 residues. This chain's CDR3 is CASSPTRSGQPQHF. In DNA, the CDR3 is TGTGCCAGCAGCCCAACACGAAGCGGTCAGCCCCAGCATTTT.

This clone was picked up one time. The V and J genes are TRBV13 and TRBJ2-2; perhaps TRBD2 as D (6 bases). Trimming removed 2 bases from V and 4 bases from J, with 8 bases in between. The CDR3 is 14 amino acids. CDR1 is PRHDT, CDR2 FYEKMQ, per germline (reference sequence). CDR3 nucleotides: TGTGCCAGCAGCTTAAGCGGGTTCACCGGGGAGCTGTTTTTT. Its translation: CASSLSGFTGELFF.

This clone was observed once. This chain links TRBV11-2 with TRBJ2-7; perhaps TRBD2 as D (6 bases). The CDR3 has 16 amino acids. V was clipped by 4 bases and J by 6 bases, with 22 bases between them. Per germline, CDR1 SGHAT and CDR2 FQNNGV. CDR3 in amino acids: CASSWGRDSPGGEQYF. The CDR3 nucleotides read TGTGCCAGCAGCTGGGGCCGGGACTCCCCTGGTGGCGAGCAGTACTTC.

The table lists this clone with a count of one. The CDR3 bases are TGTGCCAGCAGCACCGCCGGGACTGGGCGCTACGAGCAGTACTTC. This translates into CASSTAGTGRYEQYF. This sequence joins TRBV3-1 (or the pseudogene TRBV3-2) and TRBJ2-7, with a possible D match to TRBD2 (6 bases). Germline values: CDR1 LGHDT, CDR2 YNNKEL (reference sequence). CDR3 length equals 15 residues. V lost 5 bases to trimming and J lost 3 bases, with 17 bases between them.

The chain employs TRBV4-1 and TRBJ2-7; possibly TRBD1 for D (6 bases). CDR1 and CDR2 from the germline V gene are MGHRA and YSYEKL. This CDR3 contains 14 residues. Trimming left V 0 bases short and J 2 bases short, with 8 bases between. CDR3 in amino acids: CASSQDTGTYEQYF. CDR3 sequence (DNA): TGCGCCAGCAGCCAAGATACAGGGACCTACGAGCAGTACTTC.

CDR3: CASSMERGNTIYF. CDR3 sequence (DNA): TGTGCCAGTAGTATGGAGAGAGGAAACACCATATATTTT. The gene calls are TRBV19 and TRBJ1-3; D gene uncertain. The CDR3 is made up of 13 amino acids. Germline CDR1 is LNHDA and CDR2 is SQIVND (reference sequence). Trimming pared 3 bases from V and 4 bases from J, leaving 7 bases between.

The rearrangement uses TRBV27 and TRBJ2-7; 7 bases match TRBD1. Unmatched junction bases numbered 9, after V lost 10 bases and J lost 3 bases. Germline lookup yields CDR1 MNHEY and CDR2 SMNVEV (reference sequence). The CDR3 covers 13 residues. Here the CDR3 DNA reads TGTGCCACCATGGGACAGCTAGACTACGAGCAGTACTTC. Its protein product is CATMGQLDYEQYF.

This clone came up once. The rearrangement links TRBV5-1 to TRBJ1-2, with 11 bases lining up with TRBD1. The V and J ends lost 0 bases and 4 bases, in that order; junction bases with no gene match: 8. The germline V gene encodes CDR1 SGHRS and CDR2 YFSETQ. The CDR3 runs 17 residues. Written as DNA, the CDR3 is TGCGCCAGCAGCTTGGACGGGACAGGGGGGATAATCTATGGCTACACCTTC. This gives the protein CASSLDGTGGIIYGYTF.

This rearrangement joins TRBV6-1 to TRBJ1-5, with 12 bases identical to TRBD1. In germline, CDR1 is MNHNS, CDR2 SASEGT. The CDR3 runs to 17 residues. V trimming: 4 bases; J trimming: 6 bases; junction bases outside the gene matches: 10. The CDR3 sequence is CASSVLAGQGAGQPQHF. DNA for the CDR3: TGTGCCAGCAGTGTCTTAGCGGGACAGGGGGCGGGTCAGCCCCAGCATTTT.

J is TRBJ1-2 and V is TRBV24-1; no reliable D call. V was pared by 2 bases and J by 2 bases, with 8 bases between. The CDR3 has 14 residues. The germline V gene has CDR1 KGHDR and CDR2 SFDVKD. The DNA for the CDR3 is TGTGCCACCAGTGATTGGAGCCGGAACTATGGCTACACCTTC. Residues: CATSDWSRNYGYTF.

This chain connects TRBV9 to TRBJ1-1; D might be TRBD1 (6 bases). The V and J ends lost 4 bases and 5 bases respectively, with 24 bases between them. Per the germline V gene, CDR1 is SGDLS and CDR2 is YYNGEE. The CDR3 runs 17 residues. The CDR3 is CASSLGPGQGLGTEAFF. CDR3 DNA sequence: TGTGCCAGCAGCTTAGGGCCGGGACAAGGCTTGGGGACTGAAGCTTTCTTT.